This T cell receptor (beta chain) appears in the sequencing data of a study of T cell responses to AZD1222 COVID-19 vaccine. A remark on this clone: Its antigen is not identified.

Whole-study results and caveats: Regions 160-218 and 743-854 held dominance among vaccine-associated CD4 TCRs, which spanned spike. Spike-specific TCR depth and breadth grew after two AZD1222 doses.

Looked up from germline, CDR1 is LNHNV and CDR2 is YYDKDF (reference sequence). This CDR3 region has 17 residues. Trimming removed 2 bases from V and 6 bases from J; junction bases left unmatched: 15. Here immunoSEQ multiplex PCR was the method, and the copy in TCRdb shows in-frame clones only, minus some. The repertoire holds over 95,000 clones, approximately 90% seen once, with 6.5% to 10% in the top ten. Sample: peripheral blood, taken 28 days after the second AZD1222 dose. This receptor was taken from an adult who received the AZD1222 COVID-19 vaccine. The chain carries TRBV15 and TRBJ2-7; TRBD2 agrees at 8 bases. CDR3 coding DNA: TGTGCCACCAGCAGACCCCACGGTATAGCGGGGAGTGTCGAGCAGTACTTC. Amino acids: CATSRPHGIAGSVEQYF.